This entry features one T cell receptor beta chain sequence. The data derive from a study of blood T cell repertoires in COVID-19. Study in general: Italy, Spain and the United States were the sources of the convalescent and acute COVID-19 samples. The cDNA or gDNA used as material had been derived from T cells, B-cell-depleted T cells, or PBMCs.

The CDR3 loop spans 18 amino acids. Original processing notes: How many nucleated cells were present was estimated from reference gene primer amplification. The assay was immunoSEQ multiplex PCR, and TCRdb's table has in-frame clones only and misses some. The V and J calls and clone size are taken from that table; D and trimming were inferred from the DNA. The data contain about 230,000 clones, around 84% of them singletons. This chain joins TRBV1 and TRBJ2-2; TRBD2 is taken as the D call from the table, unchecked against the DNA. TRBV1 is reported as a pseudogene. This sequence originates from a man in his forties with acute or convalescent COVID-19. Sequenced: peripheral blood. CDR3 sequence (DNA): TGCACCAGCAGCCAAGATCCCAACCCTAAGCTAGCGGGGGGGCAGCTGTTTTTT. Its translation is CTSSQDPNPKLAGGQLFF.